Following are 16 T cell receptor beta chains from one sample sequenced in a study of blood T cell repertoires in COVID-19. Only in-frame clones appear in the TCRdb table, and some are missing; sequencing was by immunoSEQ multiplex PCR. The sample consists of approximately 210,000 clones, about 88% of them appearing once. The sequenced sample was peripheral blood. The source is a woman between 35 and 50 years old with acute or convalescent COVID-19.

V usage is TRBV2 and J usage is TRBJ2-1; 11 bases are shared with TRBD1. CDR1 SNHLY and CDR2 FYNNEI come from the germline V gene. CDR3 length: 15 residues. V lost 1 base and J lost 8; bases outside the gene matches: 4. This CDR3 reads CASSEEDRGHHEQFF. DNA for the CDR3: TGTGCCAGCAGTGAAGAGGACAGGGGGCATCATGAGCAGTTCTTC.

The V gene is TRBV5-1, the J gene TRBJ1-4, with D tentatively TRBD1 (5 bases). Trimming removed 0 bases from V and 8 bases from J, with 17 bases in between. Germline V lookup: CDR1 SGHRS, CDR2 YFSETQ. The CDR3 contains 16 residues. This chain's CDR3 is CASSLAVGAFSEKLFF. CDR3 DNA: TGCGCCAGCAGCTTGGCCGTAGGGGCATTCAGCGAAAAACTGTTTTTT. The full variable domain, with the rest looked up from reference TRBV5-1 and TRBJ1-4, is KAGVTQTPRYLIKTRGQQVTLSCSPISGHRSVSWYQQTPGQGLQFLFEYFSETQRNKGNFPGRFSGRQFSNSRSEMNVSTLELGDSALYLCASSLAVGAFSEKLFFGSGTQLSVL.

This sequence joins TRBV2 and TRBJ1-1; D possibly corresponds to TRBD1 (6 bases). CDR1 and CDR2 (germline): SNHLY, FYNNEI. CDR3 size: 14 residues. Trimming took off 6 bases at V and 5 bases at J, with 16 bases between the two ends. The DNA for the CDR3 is TGTGCCAGCAGACAACAGGGAGTGCGGACTGAAGCTTTCTTT. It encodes CASRQQGVRTEAFF.

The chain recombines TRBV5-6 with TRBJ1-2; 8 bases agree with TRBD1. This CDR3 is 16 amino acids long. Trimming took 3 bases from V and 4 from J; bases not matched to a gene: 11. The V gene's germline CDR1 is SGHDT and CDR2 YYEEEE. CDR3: CASSSWGTGGIYGYTF. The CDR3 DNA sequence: TGTGCCAGCAGCTCATGGGGTACAGGGGGAATCTATGGCTACACCTTC.

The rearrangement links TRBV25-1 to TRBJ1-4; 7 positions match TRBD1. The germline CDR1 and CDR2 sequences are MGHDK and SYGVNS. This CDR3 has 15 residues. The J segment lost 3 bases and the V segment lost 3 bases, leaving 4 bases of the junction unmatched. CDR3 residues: CASSDSTGPNEKLFF. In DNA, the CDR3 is TGTGCCAGCAGTGACTCGACAGGGCCTAATGAAAAACTGTTTTTT.

CDR3 nucleotide sequence: TGTGCCAGCAGCCTAACGTGGGCTAGCGAGGGGTCCTACAATGAGCAGTTCTTC. This encodes CASSLTWASEGSYNEQFF. The chain recombines TRBV7-9 with TRBJ2-1, with TRBD2 as a possible D gene (6 bases). From germline, CDR1 is SEHNR and CDR2 FQNEAQ (reference sequence). V shed 5 bases and J shed 1 base, with 21 bases lying between them. This CDR3 has 18 amino acids.

In nucleotides, the CDR3 is TGTGCCAGCAGTACCGGACTAGCGGGCACAGATACGCAGTATTTT. The encoded protein is CASSTGLAGTDTQYF. The chain uses TRBV6-5 and TRBJ2-3; TRBD2 matches 10 bases. The germline gives CDR1 MNHEY, CDR2 SVGAGI. The CDR3 is made up of 15 amino acids. V lost 5 bases, J lost 1 base, and 3 bases stayed unmatched.

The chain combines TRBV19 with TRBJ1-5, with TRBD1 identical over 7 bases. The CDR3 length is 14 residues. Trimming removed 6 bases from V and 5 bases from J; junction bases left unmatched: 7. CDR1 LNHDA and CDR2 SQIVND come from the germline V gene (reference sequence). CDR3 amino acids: CASSPNRGHQPQHF. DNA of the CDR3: TGTGCCAGTAGCCCTAACAGGGGTCATCAGCCCCAGCATTTT.

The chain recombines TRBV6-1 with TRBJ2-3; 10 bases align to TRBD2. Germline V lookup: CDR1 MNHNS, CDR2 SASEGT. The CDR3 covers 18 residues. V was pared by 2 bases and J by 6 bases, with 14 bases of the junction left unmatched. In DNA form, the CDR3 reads TGTGCCAGCAGTGAAAGAATGAGCGGGGGGGGTATGTGGGATACGCAGTATTTT. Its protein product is CASSERMSGGGMWDTQYF.

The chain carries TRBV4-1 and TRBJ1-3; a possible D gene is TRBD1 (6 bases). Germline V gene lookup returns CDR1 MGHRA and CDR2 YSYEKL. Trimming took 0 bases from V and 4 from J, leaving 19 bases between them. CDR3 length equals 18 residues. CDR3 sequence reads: CASSQEGGRRLSGNTIYF. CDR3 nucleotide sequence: TGCGCCAGCAGCCAAGAAGGGGGTAGGAGACTTTCCGGAAACACCATATATTTT.

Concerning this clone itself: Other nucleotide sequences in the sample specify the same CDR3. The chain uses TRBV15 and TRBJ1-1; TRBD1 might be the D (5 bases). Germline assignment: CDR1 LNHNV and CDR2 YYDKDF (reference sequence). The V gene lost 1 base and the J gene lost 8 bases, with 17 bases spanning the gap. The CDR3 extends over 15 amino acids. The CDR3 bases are TGTGCCACCAGCAGAGGTGGGGCAGGGAATGAGGAAGCTTTCTTT. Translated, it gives CATSRGGAGNEEAFF.

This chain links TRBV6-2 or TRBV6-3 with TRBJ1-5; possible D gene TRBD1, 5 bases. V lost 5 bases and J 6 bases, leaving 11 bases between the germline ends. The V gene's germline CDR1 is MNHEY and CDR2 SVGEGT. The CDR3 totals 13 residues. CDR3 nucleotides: TGTGCCAGCAGTGGGGGGACGGGTCAGCCCCAGCATTTT. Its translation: CASSGGTGQPQHF.

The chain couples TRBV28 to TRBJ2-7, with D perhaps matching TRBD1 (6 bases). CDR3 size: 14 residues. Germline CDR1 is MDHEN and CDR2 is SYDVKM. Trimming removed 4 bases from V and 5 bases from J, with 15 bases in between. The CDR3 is CASSSGSGVHEQYV. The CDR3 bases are TGTGCCAGCAGTTCAGGTTCAGGGGTACACGAGCAGTACGTC.

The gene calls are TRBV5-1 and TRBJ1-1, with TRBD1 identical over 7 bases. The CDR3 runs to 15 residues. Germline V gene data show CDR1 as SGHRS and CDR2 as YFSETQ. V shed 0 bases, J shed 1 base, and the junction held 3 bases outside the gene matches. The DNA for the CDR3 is TGCGCCAGCAGCTTGGCAGGACAGGCGAACACTGAAGCTTTCTTT. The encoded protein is CASSLAGQANTEAFF.

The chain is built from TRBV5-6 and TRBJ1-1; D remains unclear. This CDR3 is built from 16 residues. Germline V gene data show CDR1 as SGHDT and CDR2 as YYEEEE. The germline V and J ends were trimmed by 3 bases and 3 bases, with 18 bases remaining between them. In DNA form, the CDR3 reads TGTGCCAGCAGCTCCTCTGGGTCCTCTCGGGACACTGAAGCTTTCTTT. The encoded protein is CASSSSGSSRDTEAFF.

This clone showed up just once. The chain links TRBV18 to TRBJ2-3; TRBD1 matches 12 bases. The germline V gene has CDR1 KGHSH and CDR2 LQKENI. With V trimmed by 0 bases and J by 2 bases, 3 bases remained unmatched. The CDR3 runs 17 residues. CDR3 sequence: CASSPPRGQGATDTQYF. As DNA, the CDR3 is TGTGCCAGCTCACCACCGCGGGGACAGGGGGCCACAGATACGCAGTATTTT.